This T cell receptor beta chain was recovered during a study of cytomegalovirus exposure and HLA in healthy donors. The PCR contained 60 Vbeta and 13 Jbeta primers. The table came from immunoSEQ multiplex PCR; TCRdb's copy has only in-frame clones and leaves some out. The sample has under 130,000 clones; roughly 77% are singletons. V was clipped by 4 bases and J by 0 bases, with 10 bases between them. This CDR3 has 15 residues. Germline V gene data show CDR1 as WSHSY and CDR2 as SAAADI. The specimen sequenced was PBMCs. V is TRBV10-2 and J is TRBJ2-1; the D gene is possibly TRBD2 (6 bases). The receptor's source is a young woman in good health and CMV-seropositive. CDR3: CASSAGTPSYNEQFF. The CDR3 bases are TGCGCCAGCAGTGCCGGGACTCCCTCCTACAATGAGCAGTTCTTC.